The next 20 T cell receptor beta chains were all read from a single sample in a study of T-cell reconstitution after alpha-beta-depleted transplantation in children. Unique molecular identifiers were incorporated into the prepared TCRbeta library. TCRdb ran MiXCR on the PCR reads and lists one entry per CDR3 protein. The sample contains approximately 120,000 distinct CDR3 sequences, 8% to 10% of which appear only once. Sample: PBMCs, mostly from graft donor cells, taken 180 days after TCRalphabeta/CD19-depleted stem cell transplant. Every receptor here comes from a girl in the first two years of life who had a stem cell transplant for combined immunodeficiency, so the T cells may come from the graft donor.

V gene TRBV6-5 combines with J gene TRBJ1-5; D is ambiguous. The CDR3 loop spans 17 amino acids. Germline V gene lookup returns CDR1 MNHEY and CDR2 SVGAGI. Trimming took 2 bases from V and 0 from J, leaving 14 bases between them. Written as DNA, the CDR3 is TGTGCCAGCAGTTACCTAGCCCCAGTACATAGCAATCAGCCCCAGCATTTT. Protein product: CASSYLAPVHSNQPQHF.

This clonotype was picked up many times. The CDR3 here is CASSYPGQGDNQPQHF. CDR3 coding DNA: TGTGCCAGCAGTTACCCCGGACAAGGGGACAATCAGCCCCAGCATTTT. V usage is TRBV6-2 or TRBV6-3 and J usage is TRBJ1-5; D may be TRBD1 (5 bases). The V end lost 2 bases, the J end lost 3 bases, and 14 bases lay between the germline ends. The germline gives CDR1 MNHEY, CDR2 SVGEGT. The CDR3 runs 16 residues.

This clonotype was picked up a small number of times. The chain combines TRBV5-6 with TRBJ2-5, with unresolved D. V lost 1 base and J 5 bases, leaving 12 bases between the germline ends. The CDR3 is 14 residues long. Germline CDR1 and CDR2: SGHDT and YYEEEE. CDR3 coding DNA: TGTGCCAGCAGCTTGTTACAGCTAGTGGAGACCCAGTACTTC. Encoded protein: CASSLLQLVETQYF.

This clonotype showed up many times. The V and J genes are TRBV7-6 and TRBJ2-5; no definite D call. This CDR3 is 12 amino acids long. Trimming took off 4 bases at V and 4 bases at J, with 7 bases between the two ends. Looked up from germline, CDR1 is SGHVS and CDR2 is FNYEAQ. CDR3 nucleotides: TGTGCCAGCAGCTCCTTCGCAGAGACCCAGTACTTC. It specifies CASSSFAETQYF.

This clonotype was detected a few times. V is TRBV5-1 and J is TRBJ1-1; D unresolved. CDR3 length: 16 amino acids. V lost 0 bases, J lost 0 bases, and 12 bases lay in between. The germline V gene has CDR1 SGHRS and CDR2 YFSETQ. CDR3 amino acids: CASSLGTGPMNTEAFF. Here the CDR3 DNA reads TGCGCCAGCAGCTTGGGGACGGGCCCCATGAACACTGAAGCTTTCTTT.

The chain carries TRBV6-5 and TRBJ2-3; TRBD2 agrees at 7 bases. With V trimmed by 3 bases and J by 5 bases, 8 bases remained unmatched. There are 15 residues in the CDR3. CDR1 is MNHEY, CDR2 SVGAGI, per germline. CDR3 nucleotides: TGTGCCAGCAGTTATGGGGGGGTAGGTATAGATACGCAGTATTTT. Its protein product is CASSYGGVGIDTQYF.

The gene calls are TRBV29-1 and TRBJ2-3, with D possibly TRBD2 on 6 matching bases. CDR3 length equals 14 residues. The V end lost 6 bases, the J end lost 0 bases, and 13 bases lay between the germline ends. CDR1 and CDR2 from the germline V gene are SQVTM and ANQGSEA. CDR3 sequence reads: CSVPHLASTDTQYF. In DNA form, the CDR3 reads TGCAGCGTCCCCCACCTAGCGAGCACAGATACGCAGTATTTT.

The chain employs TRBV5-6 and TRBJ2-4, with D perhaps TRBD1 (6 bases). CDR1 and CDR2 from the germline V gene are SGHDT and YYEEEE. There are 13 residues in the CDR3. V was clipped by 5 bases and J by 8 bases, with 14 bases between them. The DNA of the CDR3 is TGTGCCAGCAGTGAGACAGGACGGGACATTCAGTACTTC. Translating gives CASSETGRDIQYF. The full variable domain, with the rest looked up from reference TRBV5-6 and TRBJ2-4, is DAGVTQSPTHLIKTRGQQVTLRCSPKSGHDTVSWYQQALGQGPQFIFQYYEEEERQRGNFPDRFSGHQFPNYSSELNVNALLLGDSALYLCASSETGRDIQYFGAGTRLSVL.

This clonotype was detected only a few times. The chain's CDR3 is CAIRAGDSGNTIYF. Written as DNA, the CDR3 is TGTGCCATCAGAGCAGGGGACTCTGGAAACACCATATATTTT. The chain employs TRBV10-3 and TRBJ1-3; TRBD1 is a possible D gene (6 bases). The V end lost 6 bases, the J end lost 0 bases, and 9 bases lay between the germline ends. Germline CDR1 reads ENHRY; CDR2 reads SYGVKD. The CDR3 covers 14 residues.

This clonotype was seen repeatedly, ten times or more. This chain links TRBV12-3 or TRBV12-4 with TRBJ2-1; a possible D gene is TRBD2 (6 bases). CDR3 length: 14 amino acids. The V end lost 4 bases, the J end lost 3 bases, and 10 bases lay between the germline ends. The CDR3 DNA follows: TGTGCCAGCAGTTACCGGGGAGGCTACAATGAGCAGTTCTTC. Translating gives CASSYRGGYNEQFF.

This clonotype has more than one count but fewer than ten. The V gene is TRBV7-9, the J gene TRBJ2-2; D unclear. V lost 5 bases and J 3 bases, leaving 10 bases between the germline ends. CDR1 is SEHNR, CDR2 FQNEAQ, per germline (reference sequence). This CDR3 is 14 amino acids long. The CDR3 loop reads CASSAYSYTGELFF. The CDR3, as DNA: TGTGCCAGCAGCGCCTACAGTTACACCGGGGAGCTGTTTTTT. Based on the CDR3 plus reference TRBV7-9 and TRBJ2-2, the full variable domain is DTGVSQNPRHKITKRGQNVTFRCDPISEHNRLYWYRQTLGQGPEFLTYFQNEAQLEKSRLLSDRFSAERPKGSFSTLEIQRTEQGDSAMYLCASSAYSYTGELFFGEGSRLTVL.

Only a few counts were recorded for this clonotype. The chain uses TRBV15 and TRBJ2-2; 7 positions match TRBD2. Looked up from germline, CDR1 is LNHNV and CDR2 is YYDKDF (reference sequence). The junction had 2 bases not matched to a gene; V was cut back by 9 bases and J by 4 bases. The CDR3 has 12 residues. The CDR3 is CATGGSTGELFF. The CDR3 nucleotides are TGTGCCACGGGGGGGTCCACCGGGGAGCTGTTTTTT.

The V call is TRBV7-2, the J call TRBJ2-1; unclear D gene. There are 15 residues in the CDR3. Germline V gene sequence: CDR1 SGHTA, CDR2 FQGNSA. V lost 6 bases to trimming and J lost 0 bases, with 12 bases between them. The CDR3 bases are TGTGCCAGCAGGCCCGGATTGAGCTCCTACAATGAGCAGTTCTTC. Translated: CASRPGLSSYNEQFF. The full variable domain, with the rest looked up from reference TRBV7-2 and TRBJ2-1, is GAGVSQSPSNKVTEKGKDVELRCDPISGHTALYWYRQSLGQGLEFLIYFQGNSAPDKSGLPSDRFSAERTGGSVSTLTIQRTQQEDSAVYLCASRPGLSSYNEQFFGPGTRLTVL.

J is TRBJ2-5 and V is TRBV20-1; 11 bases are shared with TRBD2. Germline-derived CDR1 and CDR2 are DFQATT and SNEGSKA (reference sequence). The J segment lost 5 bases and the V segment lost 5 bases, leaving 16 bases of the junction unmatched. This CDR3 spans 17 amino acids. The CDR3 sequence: CSASYRTKLAGEETQYF. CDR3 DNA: TGCAGTGCTTCCTACCGCACAAAACTAGCGGGAGAGGAGACCCAGTACTTC.

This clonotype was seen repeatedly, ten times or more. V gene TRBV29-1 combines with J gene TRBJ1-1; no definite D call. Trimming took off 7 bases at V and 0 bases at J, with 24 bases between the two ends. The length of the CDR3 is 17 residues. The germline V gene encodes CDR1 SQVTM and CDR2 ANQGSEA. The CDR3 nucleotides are TGCAGCGCCTGGCCCTATCGTATAGGCTCTGTGAACACTGAAGCTTTCTTT. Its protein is CSAWPYRIGSVNTEAFF.

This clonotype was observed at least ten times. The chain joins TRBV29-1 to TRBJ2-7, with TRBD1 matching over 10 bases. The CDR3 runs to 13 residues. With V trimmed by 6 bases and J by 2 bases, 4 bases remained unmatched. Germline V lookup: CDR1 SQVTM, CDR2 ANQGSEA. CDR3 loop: CSVGQGGPYEQYF. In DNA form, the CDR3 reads TGCAGCGTCGGACAGGGGGGGCCCTACGAGCAGTACTTC.

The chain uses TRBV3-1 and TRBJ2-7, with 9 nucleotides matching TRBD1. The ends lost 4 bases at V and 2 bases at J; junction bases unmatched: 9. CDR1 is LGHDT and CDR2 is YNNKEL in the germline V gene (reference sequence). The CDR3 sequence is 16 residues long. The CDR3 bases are TGTGCCAGCAGCCCGCCCCCCGGGACAGGGCCCTACGAGCAGTACTTC. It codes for CASSPPPGTGPYEQYF.

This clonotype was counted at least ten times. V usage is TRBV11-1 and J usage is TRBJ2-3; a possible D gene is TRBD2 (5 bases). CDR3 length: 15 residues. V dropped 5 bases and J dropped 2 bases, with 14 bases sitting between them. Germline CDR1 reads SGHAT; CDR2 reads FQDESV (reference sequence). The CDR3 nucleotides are TGTGCCAGCAGCGGGAGCGGAGCAACCACAGATACGCAGTATTTT. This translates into CASSGSGATTDTQYF. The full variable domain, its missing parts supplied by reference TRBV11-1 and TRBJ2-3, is EAEVAQSPRYKITEKSQAVAFWCDPISGHATLYWYRQILGQGPELLVQFQDESVVDDSQLPKDRFSAERLKGVDSTLKIQPAELGDSAMYLCASSGSGATTDTQYFGPGTRLTVL.

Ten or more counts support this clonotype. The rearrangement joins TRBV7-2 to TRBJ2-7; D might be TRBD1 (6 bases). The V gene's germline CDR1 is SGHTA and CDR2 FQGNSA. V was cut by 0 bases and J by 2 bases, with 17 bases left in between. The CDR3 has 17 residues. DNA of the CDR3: TGTGCCAGCAGCTTAGCATTACAGGGTGCACCCACCTACGAGCAGTACTTC. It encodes CASSLALQGAPTYEQYF.

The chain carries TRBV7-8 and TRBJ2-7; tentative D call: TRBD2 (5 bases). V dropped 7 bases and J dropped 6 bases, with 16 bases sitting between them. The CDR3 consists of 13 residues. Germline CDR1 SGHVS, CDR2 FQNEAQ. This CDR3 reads CASNLTILGEQYF. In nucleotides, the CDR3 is TGTGCCAGCAACCTGACTATTCTCGGCGAGCAGTACTTC. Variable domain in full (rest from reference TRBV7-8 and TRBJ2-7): GAGVSQSPRYKVAKRGQDVALRCDPISGHVSLFWYQQALGQGPEFLTYFQNEAQLDKSGLPSDRFFAERPEGSVSTLKIQRTQQEDSAVYLCASNLTILGEQYFGPGTRLTVT.